This T cell receptor (beta chain) came from a study of T cells in Graves' hyperthyroidism and ophthalmopathy. TCR beta CDR3 regions were amplified from RNA transcripts. First-round RT-PCR with HTBI primers amplified the TCR CDR3 region. TCRdb used MiXCR to reprocess the multiplex PCR reads, holding one entry per CDR3 protein. The profile covers hundreds of thousands of distinct CDR3 sequences, with 22% appearing a single time and 45% to 50% taken by the ten largest. The germline CDR1 and CDR2 sequences are DFQATT and SNEGSKA (reference sequence). The CDR3 sequence is 12 residues long. V dropped 5 bases and J dropped 0 bases, with 7 bases sitting between them. Disease duration was under 3 months in the ophthalmopathy patients, who also had a Clinical Activity Score of at least 3 and a NOSPECS grade of at least 4. Criteria for exclusion of patients were uncontrolled infection, other autoimmune disease, pregnancy or lactation. Diagnoses were established using clinical symptoms, serum thyroxine and TRAb, thyroid ultrasound and orbital computed tomography.

This rearrangement joins TRBV20-1 to TRBJ1-2; D gene ambiguous. Sequencing was carried out using blood. The source of this sequence is a woman aged 70-85 years with Graves' ophthalmopathy. CDR3 loop: CSAHSPNYGYTF. The CDR3, as DNA: TGCAGTGCTCACAGCCCTAACTATGGCTACACCTTC.